These 20 T cell receptor beta chains originate from one sample sequenced in a study of identifying expanded T cells in peripheral blood. Libraries were prepared by immunoSEQ multiplex PCR; TCRdb keeps only in-frame clonotypes and omits some of them. The table includes 70,000 or so clones, roughly nine tenths detected once. Material for sequencing was blood. The receptors here all came from a person aged 18 to 75 in good health.

The chain uses TRBV20-1 and TRBJ2-7; D ambiguous. From germline, CDR1 is DFQATT and CDR2 SNEGSKA (reference sequence). The V end lost 2 bases, the J end lost 4 bases, and 6 bases lay between the germline ends. This CDR3 region has 11 residues. CDR3 loop: CSARRQYEQYF. CDR3 DNA: TGCAGTGCTAGAAGGCAGTACGAGCAGTACTTC.

V gene TRBV18 combines with J gene TRBJ2-2; 11 positions match TRBD1. The CDR3 is 15 residues long. In germline, CDR1 is KGHSH, CDR2 LQKENI. V shed 5 bases and J 5 bases; nucleotides not matched to a gene: 4. The CDR3 DNA sequence: TGTGCCAGCTCATACGGGACAGGGGGAACCGGGGAGCTGTTTTTT. Protein: CASSYGTGGTGELFF.

The chain recombines TRBV2 with TRBJ1-2, with D possibly being TRBD1 (6 bases). CDR3 length: 13 residues. Trimming cost V 7 bases and J 4 bases, with 13 bases left between them. Germline V lookup: CDR1 SNHLY, CDR2 FYNNEI. The CDR3 loop is CASTWGPSYGYTF. The CDR3 coding sequence is TGTGCCAGCACCTGGGGGCCGTCCTATGGCTACACCTTC. Together with reference TRBV2 and TRBJ1-2, the CDR3 gives the full variable domain: EPEVTQTPSHQVTQMGQEVILRCVPISNHLYFYWYRQILGQKVEFLVSFYNNEISEKSEIFDDQFSVERPDGSNFTLKIRSTKLEDSAMYFCASTWGPSYGYTFGSGTRLTVV.

The chain carries TRBV5-6 and TRBJ2-7, with 8 bases lining up with TRBD2. The ends lost 4 bases at V and 6 bases at J; junction bases unmatched: 9. The CDR3 extends over 14 amino acids. Germline values: CDR1 SGHDT, CDR2 YYEEEE. DNA of the CDR3: TGTGCCAGCAGCCGAGGACTAGCCACTTCCGAGCAGTACTTC. Translated, it gives CASSRGLATSEQYF.

The CDR3 sequence is CASSLAQGPGANVLTF. The CDR3 DNA is TGTGCCAGCAGCTTAGCACAGGGCCCTGGGGCCAACGTCCTGACTTTC. This chain uses TRBV7-9 with TRBJ2-6, with D possibly being TRBD1 (6 bases). The V gene lost 0 bases and the J gene lost 2 bases, with 8 bases spanning the gap. CDR3 length: 16 amino acids. The germline V gene encodes CDR1 SEHNR and CDR2 FQNEAQ (reference sequence).

The chain uses TRBV7-9 and TRBJ2-1, with D perhaps TRBD2 (5 bases). Germline V gene sequence: CDR1 SEHNR, CDR2 FQNEAQ (reference sequence). Trimming took off 3 bases at V and 8 bases at J, with 11 bases between the two ends. The CDR3 is made up of 13 amino acids. The CDR3 spells CASSFAGYDEQFF. CDR3 nucleotides: TGTGCCAGCAGCTTCGCGGGTTACGATGAGCAGTTCTTC. The variable domain in full, with the rest retrieved from reference TRBV7-9 and TRBJ2-1, is DTGVSQNPRHKITKRGQNVTFRCDPISEHNRLYWYRQTLGQGPEFLTYFQNEAQLEKSRLLSDRFSAERPKGSFSTLEIQRTEQGDSAMYLCASSFAGYDEQFFGPGTRLTVL.

The chain uses TRBV6-5 and TRBJ2-7, with 13 nucleotides matching TRBD2. The CDR3 is made up of 15 amino acids. Germline values: CDR1 MNHEY, CDR2 SVGAGI. V lost 4 bases and J lost 6; bases outside the gene matches: 6. CDR3 amino acids: CASSSTSGGGGEQYF. CDR3 in DNA: TGTGCCAGCAGTTCCACTAGCGGGGGGGGCGGCGAGCAGTACTTC.

The chain recombines TRBV19 with TRBJ2-1; D call uncertain. The CDR3 is 15 residues long. Germline CDR1 and CDR2: LNHDA and SQIVND (reference sequence). The germline V and J ends were trimmed by 3 bases and 0 bases, with 9 bases remaining between them. CDR3: CASSMGDSSYNEQFF. CDR3 nucleotide sequence: TGTGCCAGTAGTATGGGTGATAGCTCCTACAATGAGCAGTTCTTC.

In DNA form, the CDR3 reads TGTGCTAGTGTTAAAGGGACTAGCGGGGAAACCGGGGAGCTGTTTTTT. Translating gives CASVKGTSGETGELFF. The rearrangement links TRBV12-5 to TRBJ2-2, with 13 nucleotides matching TRBD2. CDR3 length: 16 residues. Trimming at V came to 7 bases and at J to 5 bases, leaving 7 bases not matched to a gene. Germline V gene data show CDR1 as LGHNT and CDR2 as FRNRAP.

The rearrangement uses TRBV29-1 and TRBJ2-2; TRBD2 aligns across 14 bases. From germline, CDR1 is SQVTM and CDR2 ANQGSEA. V lost 7 bases, J lost 5 bases, and 9 bases stayed unmatched. CDR3 size: 16 residues. For the CDR3, the DNA is TGCAGCGCTATGACTAGCGGGAGGGCCTGGACCGGGGAGCTGTTTTTT. Protein sequence: CSAMTSGRAWTGELFF.

The chain employs TRBV29-1 and TRBJ2-1; 7 positions match TRBD2. The CDR3 is 14 amino acids. With V trimmed by 1 base and J by 0 bases, 0 bases remained unmatched. CDR1 is SQVTM and CDR2 is ANQGSEA in the germline V gene. The CDR3 here is CSVEGGSSYNEQFF. In DNA, the CDR3 is TGCAGCGTTGAAGGCGGGAGCTCCTACAATGAGCAGTTCTTC.

The chain is built from TRBV5-1 and TRBJ2-7, with D maybe TRBD1 (5 bases). V lost 0 bases and J lost 5, with 9 bases in between. Germline V CDR1 and CDR2: SGHRS, YFSETQ. CDR3 length: 13 residues. The CDR3 loop is CASSLEGYHEQYF. The CDR3 bases are TGCGCCAGCAGCTTGGAGGGGTACCACGAGCAGTACTTC.

J is TRBJ2-1 and V is TRBV11-2; perhaps TRBD1 as D (5 bases). CDR1 is SGHAT, CDR2 FQNNGV, per germline. The CDR3 has 13 amino acids. The V end was cut by 0 bases, the J end by 13 bases, with 13 bases between. The CDR3 region is CASSLEGQGNQFF. CDR3 nucleotides: TGTGCCAGCAGCTTAGAGGGGCAGGGAAACCAGTTCTTC.

The gene calls are TRBV2 and TRBJ2-1, with unresolved D. The CDR3 spans 14 residues. With 7 bases removed from V and 0 bases from J, the gap between germline ends came to 10 bases. From germline, CDR1 is SNHLY and CDR2 FYNNEI. The CDR3 loop reads CASIMSSSYNEQFF. CDR3 bases: TGTGCCAGCATTATGTCGAGCTCCTACAATGAGCAGTTCTTC.

The genes are TRBV28 and TRBJ2-4; perhaps TRBD1 as D (5 bases). The CDR3 consists of 18 residues. The germline gives CDR1 MDHEN, CDR2 SYDVKM. The germline V and J ends were trimmed by 4 bases and 2 bases, with 21 bases remaining between them. The CDR3 sequence is CASSSLRAGSVTKNIQYF. In nucleotides, the CDR3 is TGTGCCAGCAGTTCCCTGCGTGCAGGGTCTGTGACCAAAAACATTCAGTACTTC.

This clone was detected once. The rearrangement links TRBV27 to TRBJ1-4, with 9 bases fitting TRBD1. Germline trimming cut 0 bases from V and 7 bases from J; bases unmatched to any gene: 9. The CDR3 covers 17 residues. The germline V gene has CDR1 MNHEY and CDR2 SMNVEV (reference sequence). CDR3 DNA: TGTGCCAGCAGTTTATCGTCGCCAGACAGGGGGGTTGAAAAACTGTTTTTT. Translation gives CASSLSSPDRGVEKLFF.

V gene TRBV25-1 combines with J gene TRBJ2-3; tentatively, D is TRBD1 or TRBD2 (5 bases each). The CDR3 is 16 residues long. Germline CDR1 is MGHDK and CDR2 is SYGVNS. The V end was cut by 4 bases, the J end by 0 bases, with 14 bases between. The CDR3 spells CASSVPGQGSTDTQYF. The CDR3 DNA is TGTGCCAGCAGTGTCCCGGGGCAGGGAAGCACAGATACGCAGTATTTT.

Turning to this clone: The same CDR3 arises from other DNA sequences in this sample as well. The chain combines TRBV6-5 with TRBJ2-7; D gene unclear. The CDR3 runs 14 residues. V was trimmed by 0 bases and J by 1 base, leaving 7 bases between them. Germline V gene data show CDR1 as MNHEY and CDR2 as SVGAGI. Written as DNA, the CDR3 is TGTGCCAGCAGTTACTCACCAGGTTCCTACGAGCAGTACTTC. It translates to CASSYSPGSYEQYF.

The rearrangement uses TRBV9 and TRBJ2-3; weak D call: TRBD2 (6 bases). With 6 bases removed from V and 6 bases from J, the gap between germline ends came to 11 bases. The CDR3 extends over 12 amino acids. Germline V lookup: CDR1 SGDLS, CDR2 YYNGEE. The CDR3 DNA follows: TGTGCCAGCAACCAGGAGGGGGATACGCAGTATTTT. Translating it yields CASNQEGDTQYF.

The chain carries TRBV19 and TRBJ2-1, with D possibly matching TRBD1 (6 bases). CDR1 and CDR2 from the germline V gene are LNHDA and SQIVND (reference sequence). The CDR3 is 15 residues long. Deletions cut 4 bases from V and 2 bases from J, with 12 bases between. The CDR3 sequence is CASSNTGLAYNEQFF. The CDR3 nucleotides are TGTGCCAGTAGTAACACAGGGTTAGCCTACAATGAGCAGTTCTTC.